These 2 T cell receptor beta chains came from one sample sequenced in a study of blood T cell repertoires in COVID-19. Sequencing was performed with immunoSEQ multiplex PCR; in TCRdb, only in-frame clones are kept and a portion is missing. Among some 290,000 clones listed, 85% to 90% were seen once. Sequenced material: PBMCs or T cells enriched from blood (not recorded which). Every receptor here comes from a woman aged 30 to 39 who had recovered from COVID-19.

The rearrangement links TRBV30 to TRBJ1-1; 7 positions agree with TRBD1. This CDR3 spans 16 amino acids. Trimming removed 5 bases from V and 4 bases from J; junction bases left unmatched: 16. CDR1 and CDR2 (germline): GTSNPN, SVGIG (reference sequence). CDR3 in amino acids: CAWDRAGGGRSTEAFF. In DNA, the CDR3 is TGTGCCTGGGACAGGGCAGGAGGCGGACGGAGCACTGAAGCTTTCTTT.

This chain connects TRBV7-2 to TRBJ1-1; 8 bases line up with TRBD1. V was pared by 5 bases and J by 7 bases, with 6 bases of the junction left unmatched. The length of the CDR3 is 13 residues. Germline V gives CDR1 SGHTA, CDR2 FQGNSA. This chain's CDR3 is CASSPRDRREAFF. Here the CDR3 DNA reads TGTGCCAGCAGCCCCCGGGACAGGCGTGAAGCTTTCTTT. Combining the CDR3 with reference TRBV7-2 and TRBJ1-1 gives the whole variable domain GAGVSQSPSNKVTEKGKDVELRCDPISGHTALYWYRQSLGQGLEFLIYFQGNSAPDKSGLPSDRFSAERTGGSVSTLTIQRTQQEDSAVYLCASSPRDRREAFFGQGTRLTVV.